A selection of T cell receptor beta chains follows, all from one sample in a study of vaccination effects on CD4 cells after COVID-19. The antigens of these receptors remain unknown. Data came from immunoSEQ multiplex PCR; TCRdb stores just in-frame clones and leaves some out. The sample has around 25,000 clones, about 74% seen once. The material sequenced was CD4+ T cells from PBMCs cultured with HCoV-NL63 spike peptides, taken before COVID-19 vaccination. These receptors originate from a human donor who received a COVID-19 vaccine. Both conserved end residues are part of each CDR3. A D gene is named only where the DNA matches it firmly.

v_call: TRBV11-2
j_call: TRBJ2-7
d_call: TRBD1
cdr3_nt: TGTGCCAGCAGCTTTATAGCGCAGGGGGCGGACGAGCAGTACTTC
cdr3_aa: CASSFIAQGADEQYF

v_call: TRBV6-5
j_call: TRBJ2-7
d_call: -
cdr3_nt: TGTGCCATTGCGCCTTTACGTACAGGACCGCAGTACTTC
cdr3_aa: CAIAPLRTGPQYF

v_call: TRBV7-2
j_call: TRBJ2-1
d_call: TRBD2
cdr3_nt: TGTGCCAGCAGCTCCCTCCCCCTAGCGGGAGGCAATGAGCAGTTCTTC
cdr3_aa: CASSSLPLAGGNEQFF

v_call: TRBV9
j_call: TRBJ2-5
d_call: -
cdr3_nt: TGTGCCAGCAGCGCTTCAGCGGGTATGCAAGAGACCCAGTACTTC
cdr3_aa: CASSASAGMQETQYF

v_call: TRBV7-2
j_call: TRBJ2-1
d_call: -
cdr3_nt: TGTGCCAGCAGCTTCGATCGGCAAGGAACTGTGTTCTTC
cdr3_aa: CASSFDRQGTVFF

v_call: TRBV6-1
j_call: TRBJ1-2
d_call: -
cdr3_nt: TGTGCCAGCAGTGAAGGCGGCAGCACTATAGGCTACACCTTC
cdr3_aa: CASSEGGSTIGYTF

v_call: TRBV7-9
j_call: TRBJ1-2
d_call: -
cdr3_nt: TGTGCCAGCAGCAGAACCAGGGAACCTCGGATGGGCTACACCTTC
cdr3_aa: CASSRTREPRMGYTF

v_call: TRBV29-1
j_call: TRBJ2-3
d_call: -
cdr3_nt: TGCAGCGTTGCGGGAAGCACAGATACGCAGTATTTT
cdr3_aa: CSVAGSTDTQYF

v_call: TRBV19
j_call: TRBJ1-5
d_call: TRBD1
cdr3_nt: TGTGCCAGTAGTAGGATCCCCGGACAGGGCAATCAGCCCCAGCATTTT
cdr3_aa: CASSRIPGQGNQPQHF

v_call: TRBV30
j_call: TRBJ2-7
d_call: TRBD1
cdr3_nt: TGTGCCTGGAGTAGAGCCACTCTCGTCCTCAGGGACAGGGAGACCTACGAGCAGTACTTC
cdr3_aa: CAWSRATLVLRDRETYEQYF

v_call: TRBV25-1
j_call: TRBJ2-7
d_call: -
cdr3_nt: TGTGCCAGCAGCGCGTCAGGGGACGAGCAGTACTTC
cdr3_aa: CASSASGDEQYF